The 23 T cell receptor beta chains presented below share a single source sample, sequenced in a study of T cells in localized non-small cell lung cancer (dated by TCRdb to 2020 to 2021). The library was built by means of the immunoSEQ multiplex PCR assay. What TCRdb holds here is the immuneACCESS table cut down to in-frame rearrangements. Part of the clones is not present; checked against another copy, under half of the missing clones reflect an unresolved V gene, and the others are unexplained. The sample contains 1,500 or so clones, less than 25% of them found a single time. Together, the top ten hold under 30% of the sample. The starting material was lung tumor tissue, obtained before any cancer treatment. The receptors come from a male donor older than 55 with stage III lung adenocarcinoma.

The chain has TRBV11-3 and TRBJ2-5; TRBD1 aligns across 7 bases. This CDR3 comprises 15 residues. CDR1 is SGHNT and CDR2 is YENEEA in the germline V gene. The ends lost 3 bases at V and 7 bases at J; junction bases unmatched: 11. In DNA, the CDR3 is TGTGCCAGCAGCTTGGGGTTGACAGGGTCCGCGACCCAGTACTTC. Protein sequence: CASSLGLTGSATQYF.

The chain uses TRBV9 and TRBJ2-3, with 8 positions matching TRBD2. Unmatched junction bases numbered 7, after V lost 5 bases and J lost 2 bases. Germline CDR1 SGDLS, CDR2 YYNGEE. The CDR3 consists of 15 residues. CDR3 sequence (DNA): TGTGCCAGCAGTGGTAGCGGGGCGTTCACAGATACGCAGTATTTT. This codes for CASSGSGAFTDTQYF.

This chain joins TRBV12-5 and TRBJ2-1; 13 bases align to TRBD2. The CDR3 is made up of 18 amino acids. Germline loops: CDR1 LGHNT, CDR2 FRNRAP. DNA of the CDR3: TGTGCCAGTAAGAGACTAGCGGGGGGCTGGGGCTCCTACAATGAGCAGTTCTTC. Protein sequence: CASKRLAGGWGSYNEQFF.

This clone appeared a few times. The CDR3 DNA is TGTGCCAGCAGCCGAACGTTCAGGACCTACGAATCACCCCTCCACTTT. Its protein product is CASSRTFRTYESPLHF. The genes are TRBV6-8 and TRBJ1-6; no clear D gene. The CDR3 is 16 amino acids. Germline-derived CDR1 and CDR2 are MNHGY and SAAAGT. The germline V and J ends were trimmed by 6 bases and 10 bases, with 22 bases remaining between them.

The CDR3 here is CASSDKQGNSYNEQFF. CDR3 bases: TGTGCCAGCAGTGACAAACAGGGCAACTCCTACAATGAGCAGTTCTTC. V and J are TRBV6-8 and TRBJ2-1, with D perhaps TRBD1 (6 bases). The CDR3 covers 16 residues. The V end lost 5 bases, the J end lost 0 bases, and 14 bases lay between the germline ends. Germline V gene data show CDR1 as MNHGY and CDR2 as SAAAGT.

This clone was seen only a few times. CDR3 amino acids: CASRSTGQAYGYTF. The CDR3, as DNA: TGTGCCAGCCGATCCACCGGACAGGCCTATGGCTACACCTTC. This chain connects TRBV6-8 to TRBJ1-2, with 7 bases lining up with TRBD1. This CDR3 spans 14 amino acids. Trimming at V came to 8 bases and at J to 4 bases, leaving 10 bases not matched to a gene. Per the germline V gene, CDR1 is MNHGY and CDR2 is SAAAGT.

This clone was observed a few times. The chain carries TRBV6-8 and TRBJ2-2; 10 nucleotides match TRBD1. The V segment lost 5 bases and the J segment 7 bases; nucleotides outside the gene matches: 4. The length of the CDR3 is 14 residues. Germline loops: CDR1 MNHGY, CDR2 SAAAGT. The CDR3 coding sequence is TGTGCCAGCAGTGGGACAGGGGAGGTCGGGGAGCTGTTTTTT. This translates into CASSGTGEVGELFF.

This clone is labeled medium-sized. The chain combines TRBV9 with TRBJ1-6; the D is unclear. V lost 0 bases, J lost 3 bases, and 10 bases lay in between. The CDR3 covers 16 residues. CDR1 and CDR2 from the germline V gene are SGDLS and YYNGEE. DNA for the CDR3: TGTGCCAGCAGCGTAGGAGGGCTTATCTATAATTCACCCCTCCACTTT. Translation: CASSVGGLIYNSPLHF.

V usage is TRBV18 and J usage is TRBJ2-5; 7 bases fit TRBD1. The J segment lost 4 bases and the V segment lost 4 bases, leaving 9 bases of the junction unmatched. This CDR3 has 15 residues. Germline assignment: CDR1 KGHSH and CDR2 LQKENI. CDR3: CASSLQGTGAETQYF. Here the CDR3 DNA reads TGTGCCAGCTCACTACAGGGGACCGGGGCAGAGACCCAGTACTTC.

V is TRBV7-8 and J is TRBJ1-2; TRBD1 matches 7 bases. The CDR3 has 14 amino acids. Germline CDR1 is SGHVS and CDR2 is FQNEAQ. V lost 5 bases to trimming and J lost 4 bases; unmatched junction nucleotides: 7. The CDR3 DNA is TGTGCCAGCAGCCCGCAACGGGACAGCTATGGCTACACCTTC. Translated, it gives CASSPQRDSYGYTF.

V and J are TRBV19 and TRBJ1-5; 8 positions agree with TRBD1. CDR1 LNHDA and CDR2 SQIVND come from the germline V gene (reference sequence). V shed 5 bases, J shed 0 bases, and the junction held 9 bases outside the gene matches. CDR3 length: 17 residues. The CDR3, as DNA: TGTGCCAGTAGTCTCGGACAGGGTGGGGGTAGCAATCAGCCCCAGCATTTT. Translated: CASSLGQGGGSNQPQHF.

This clone ranks as medium-sized. The V and J genes are TRBV11-3 and TRBJ1-2, with 7 bases identical to TRBD1. The CDR3 is 15 residues long. CDR1 and CDR2 (germline): SGHNT, YENEEA. V trimming: 4 bases; J trimming: 4 bases; junction bases outside the gene matches: 9. The CDR3 nucleotides are TGTGCCAGCAGCTCCTATCAGGGGGATCTCTATGGCTACACCTTC. Protein product: CASSSYQGDLYGYTF. Drawing the rest from reference TRBV11-3 and TRBJ1-2, the complete variable domain is EAGVVQSPRYKIIEKKQPVAFWCNPISGHNTLYWYLQNLGQGPELLIRYENEEAVDDSQLPKDRFSAERLKGVDSTLKIQPAELGDSAVYLCASSSYQGDLYGYTFGSGTRLTVV.

V usage is TRBV5-1 and J usage is TRBJ2-3; 9 positions match TRBD2. The CDR3 runs to 16 residues. Germline CDR1 SGHRS, CDR2 YFSETQ. The ends lost 2 bases at V and 3 bases at J; junction bases unmatched: 7. CDR3 residues: CASSFQGGGETDTQYF. For the CDR3, the DNA is TGCGCCAGCAGCTTCCAAGGCGGGGGGGAGACAGATACGCAGTATTTT.

This chain connects TRBV15 to TRBJ2-5; 14 bases match TRBD2. After removal of 0 bases from V and 1 base from J, the junction contained 4 bases not matched to a gene. CDR1 and CDR2 from the germline V gene are LNHNV and YYDKDF (reference sequence). The CDR3 consists of 18 residues. This CDR3 is CATSRDGTSGGPQETQYF. The DNA of the CDR3 is TGTGCCACCAGCAGAGATGGGACTAGCGGGGGCCCCCAAGAGACCCAGTACTTC. Filled out from reference TRBV15 and TRBJ2-5, the complete variable domain reads DAMVIQNPRYQVTQFGKPVTLSCSQTLNHNVMYWYQQKSSQAPKLLFHYYDKDFNNEADTPDNFQSRRPNTSFCFLDIRSPGLGDTAMYLCATSRDGTSGGPQETQYFGPGTRLLVL.

The genes are TRBV9 and TRBJ2-5, with D tentatively TRBD1 or TRBD2 (5 bases each). CDR1 SGDLS and CDR2 YYNGEE come from the germline V gene. Deletions cut 3 bases from V and 0 bases from J, with 15 bases between. The CDR3 extends over 16 amino acids. In DNA, the CDR3 is TGTGCCAGCAGCGGTAGGGACCATTCATACCAAGAGACCCAGTACTTC. It codes for CASSGRDHSYQETQYF.

This clone was observed a handful of times. The chain is built from TRBV9 and TRBJ1-1; D not certain. The germline gives CDR1 SGDLS, CDR2 YYNGEE. V lost 3 bases to trimming and J lost 7 bases, with 13 bases between them. This CDR3 has 13 residues. In DNA form, the CDR3 reads TGTGCCAGCAGCGCCCCCGGCGGGGATGAAGCTTTCTTT. Amino acids: CASSAPGGDEAFF.

In its sample, this clone was seen once. The chain joins TRBV30 to TRBJ1-6; unclear D gene. The CDR3 spans 12 residues. V dropped 3 bases and J dropped 0 bases, with 0 bases sitting between them. Looked up from germline, CDR1 is GTSNPN and CDR2 is SVGIG (reference sequence). In nucleotides, the CDR3 is TGTGCCTGGAGCTCCTATAATTCACCCCTCCACTTT. Amino acids: CAWSSYNSPLHF.

The chain combines TRBV19 with TRBJ1-3; 7 bases map to TRBD1. J gave up 4 bases and V 4 bases, and 7 bases lay outside the gene matches. The V gene's germline CDR1 is LNHDA and CDR2 SQIVND (reference sequence). The CDR3 extends over 15 amino acids. The CDR3 is CASSRGQPGGNTIYF. CDR3 coding DNA: TGTGCCAGTAGTAGGGGACAGCCGGGAGGAAACACCATATATTTT.

There are a few counts of this clone. The chain recombines TRBV28 with TRBJ1-5, with D possibly matching TRBD1 (6 bases). The CDR3 is 20 residues long. Trimming cost V 2 bases and J 0 bases, with 23 bases left between them. Germline CDR1 is MDHEN and CDR2 is SYDVKM. The CDR3 sequence is CASSLIGTGLGGYSNQPQHF. The DNA of the CDR3 is TGTGCCAGCAGTTTAATTGGCACGGGGTTGGGGGGCTATAGCAATCAGCCCCAGCATTTT.

There are a few counts of this clone. This chain uses TRBV11-3 with TRBJ1-4; D not resolved. Trimming pared 5 bases from V and 0 bases from J, leaving 16 bases between. The CDR3 is 17 residues long. Germline V gene lookup returns CDR1 SGHNT and CDR2 YENEEA. CDR3 loop: CASSRQPLGATNEKLFF. Here the CDR3 DNA reads TGTGCCAGCAGCCGACAACCCTTAGGAGCAACTAATGAAAAACTGTTTTTT.

The chain uses TRBV10-2 and TRBJ2-3; possibly TRBD2 for D (6 bases). This CDR3 contains 14 residues. Germline V lookup: CDR1 WSHSY, CDR2 SAAADI. V was trimmed by 6 bases and J by 2 bases, leaving 12 bases between them. This CDR3 is CASRPGADTDTQYF. In DNA form, the CDR3 reads TGCGCCAGCAGGCCGGGAGCCGACACAGATACGCAGTATTTT.

In the case of this clone: The junction departs from germline at one end; a sequencing error may be responsible. The V call is TRBV2, the J call TRBJ2-1, with D hard to call. This CDR3 has 14 residues. The V gene's germline CDR1 is SNHLY and CDR2 FYNNEI. The DNA of the CDR3 is TGTGCCAGCAGCGTAGTTACGTCCTCCAATGAGCAGTTCTTC. This translates into CASSVVTSSNEQFF.

This clone is judged large. The V gene is TRBV9, the J gene TRBJ2-7, with TRBD2 identical over 10 bases. V was pared by 2 bases and J by 5 bases, with 4 bases of the junction left unmatched. The CDR3 runs to 14 residues. Germline loops: CDR1 SGDLS, CDR2 YYNGEE. CDR3 amino acids: CASSVSGGADEQYF. As DNA, the CDR3 is TGTGCCAGCAGCGTCAGCGGGGGGGCCGACGAGCAGTACTTC.